This TCR beta chain was profiled in a study of shared clonotypes between healthy human individuals. The length of the CDR3 is 15 residues. Per germline, CDR1 MNHNS and CDR2 SASEGT. The V gene lost 1 base and the J gene lost 6 bases, with 13 bases spanning the gap. CD45RO-negative, CCR7-selected cells formed the naive CD8 fraction, which excluded terminally differentiated effector memory CD45RA+ cells. Clones were sequenced by immunoSEQ multiplex PCR, and TCRdb holds only the in-frame ones, with some missing. The table lists roughly 810,000 clones, about 96% of them singletons. The chain is built from TRBV6-1 and TRBJ2-1; D is unclear. The receptor was isolated from a young man in good health. The sequenced material came from naive CD8+ T cells sorted from blood. CDR3 in DNA: TGTGCCAGCAGTGAAGGCGCGTTTTCGGCCAATGAGCAGTTCTTC. Translated: CASSEGAFSANEQFF.